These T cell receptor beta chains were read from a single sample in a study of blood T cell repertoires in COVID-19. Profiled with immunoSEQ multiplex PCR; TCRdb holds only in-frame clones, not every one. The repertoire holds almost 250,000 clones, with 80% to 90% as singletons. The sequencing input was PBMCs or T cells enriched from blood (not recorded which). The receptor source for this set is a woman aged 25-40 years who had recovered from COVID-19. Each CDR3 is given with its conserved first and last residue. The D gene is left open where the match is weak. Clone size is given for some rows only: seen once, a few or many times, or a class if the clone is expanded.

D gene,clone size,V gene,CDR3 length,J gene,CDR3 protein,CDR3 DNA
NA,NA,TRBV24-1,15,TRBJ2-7,CATSDASGGNYEQYF,TGTGCCACCAGTGATGCATCAGGGGGGAACTACGAGCAGTACTTC
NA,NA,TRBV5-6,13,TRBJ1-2,CASSFQGPDGYTF,TGTGCCAGCAGCTTCCAGGGGCCTGATGGCTACACCTTC
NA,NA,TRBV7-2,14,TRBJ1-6,CASSPPGYNSPLHF,TGTGCCAGCAGCCCGCCAGGGTATAATTCACCCCTCCACTTT
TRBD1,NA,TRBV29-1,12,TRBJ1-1,CSVGQPNTEAFF,TGCAGCGTGGGACAGCCGAACACTGAAGCTTTCTTT
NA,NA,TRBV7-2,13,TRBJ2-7,CASSLAVEYEQYF,TGTGCCAGCAGCTTAGCGGTAGAGTACGAGCAGTACTTC
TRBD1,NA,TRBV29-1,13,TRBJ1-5,CSVETGGGQPQHF,TGCAGCGTTGAAACAGGGGGCGGTCAGCCCCAGCATTTT
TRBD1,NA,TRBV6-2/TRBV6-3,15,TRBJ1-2,CASSYTITGEYGYTF,TGTGCCAGCAGTTACACGATCACAGGGGAGTATGGCTACACCTTC
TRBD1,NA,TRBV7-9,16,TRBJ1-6,CASSMGQSPRDSPLHF,TGTGCCAGCAGCATGGGACAGTCTCCAAGGGACTCACCCCTCCACTTT
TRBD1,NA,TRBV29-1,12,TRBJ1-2,CSVQQGNYGYTF,TGCAGCGTTCAACAGGGGAACTATGGCTACACCTTC
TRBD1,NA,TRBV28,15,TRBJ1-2,CASSLSRQGVYGYTF,TGTGCCAGCAGTTTAAGTCGTCAGGGGGTCTATGGCTACACCTTC
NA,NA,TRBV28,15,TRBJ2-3,CASSLWGAPSDTQYF,TGTGCCAGCAGTTTATGGGGGGCGCCTTCCGATACGCAGTATTTT
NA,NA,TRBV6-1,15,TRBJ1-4,CASSPPGEGNEKLFF,TGTGCCAGCAGTCCGCCAGGGGAGGGCAATGAAAAACTGTTTTTT
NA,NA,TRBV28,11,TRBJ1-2,CASSRTEVYTF,TGTGCCAGCAGTCGCACCGAGGTCTACACCTTC
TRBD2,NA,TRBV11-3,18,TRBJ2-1,CASSTTPTGLAGSNEQFF,TGTGCCAGCAGCACCACCCCGACGGGACTAGCGGGTTCGAATGAGCAGTTCTTC
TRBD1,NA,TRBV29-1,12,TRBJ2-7,CSVGQVPYEQYF,TGCAGCGTCGGACAGGTCCCCTACGAGCAGTACTTC
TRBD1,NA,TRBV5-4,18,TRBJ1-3,CASSSGVGQGFSGNTIYF,TGTGCCAGCAGTTCGGGCGTGGGACAGGGTTTTTCTGGAAACACCATATATTTT
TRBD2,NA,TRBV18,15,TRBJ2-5,CASSRSSGIQETQYF,TGTGCCAGCTCACGGTCTAGCGGGATCCAAGAGACCCAGTACTTC
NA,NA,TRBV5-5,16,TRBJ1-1,CASSWRLISANTEAFF,TGTGCCAGCAGCTGGAGGCTAATTTCGGCGAACACTGAAGCTTTCTTT
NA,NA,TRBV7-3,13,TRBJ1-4,CASSPDSLEKLFF,TGTGCCAGCAGCCCCGACAGCCTTGAAAAACTGTTTTTT
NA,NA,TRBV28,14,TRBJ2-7,CASSPQGYTYEQYF,TGTGCCAGCAGCCCACAGGGCTACACCTACGAGCAGTACTTC
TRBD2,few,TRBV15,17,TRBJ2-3,CATSSGLAGRGTDTQYF,TGTGCCACCAGCAGTGGTTTAGCGGGAAGGGGGACAGATACGCAGTATTTT
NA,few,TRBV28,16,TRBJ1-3,CASSLLVRGSGNTIYF,TGTGCCAGCAGTTTATTGGTTAGGGGCTCTGGAAACACCATATATTTT
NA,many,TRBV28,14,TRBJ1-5,CASSFDPMRLPQHF,TGTGCCAGCAGTTTTGATCCGATGCGTCTGCCCCAGCATTTT
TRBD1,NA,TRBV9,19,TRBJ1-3,CASSNPGQGAESAGNTIYF,TGTGCCAGCAGCAACCCGGGACAGGGGGCTGAATCCGCTGGAAACACCATATATTTT
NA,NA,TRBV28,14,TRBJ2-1,CASSLSAPYNEQFF,TGTGCCAGCAGTCTCAGTGCTCCCTACAATGAGCAGTTCTTC
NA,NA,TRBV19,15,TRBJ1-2,CASSGRTQGLYGYTF,TGTGCCAGTAGCGGGCGGACACAGGGCCTCTATGGCTACACCTTC
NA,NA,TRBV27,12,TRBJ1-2,CASRKGWYGYTF,TGTGCCAGCAGGAAGGGGTGGTATGGCTACACCTTC
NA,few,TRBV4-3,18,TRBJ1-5,CASSQDVREPYSNQPQHF,TGCGCCAGCAGCCAAGATGTCCGGGAACCATATAGCAATCAGCCCCAGCATTTT
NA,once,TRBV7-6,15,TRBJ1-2,CASSLSLDSFYGYTF,TGTGCCAGCAGCTTATCTCTTGACAGCTTCTATGGCTACACCTTC
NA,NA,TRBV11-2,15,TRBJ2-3,CASSLEAGTLGTQYF,TGTGCCAGCAGCTTAGAGGCGGGCACCCTGGGTACGCAGTATTTT